Listed below are T cell receptor beta chains from one sample, sequenced in a study of blood T cell repertoires in COVID-19. Sequenced by immunoSEQ multiplex PCR; TCRdb stores in-frame clones only, minus some. The profile shows 250,000 to 300,000 clones, approximately 84% of them singletons. The sequenced sample was PBMCs or T cells enriched from blood (not recorded which). These receptors were obtained from a man younger than 35 who had recovered from COVID-19. Each CDR3 is given with its conserved first and last residue. The D gene is left open where the match is weak. Expanded clones get a size class; other rows say once, few or many, or leave the size out.

TRBV2	NA	TRBJ2-3	TRBD2	TGTGCCAGCAGTGTCCCCGTAGGCGGGAGAGTGTACACAGATACGCAGTATTTT	CASSVPVGGRVYTDTQYF
TRBV7-2	NA	TRBJ1-2	NA	TGTGCCAGCAGCTTATCACACAGTAACTATGGCTACACCTTC	CASSLSHSNYGYTF
TRBV18	NA	TRBJ1-2	NA	TGTGCCAGCTCACGACCTGAGACGGCCGCCGGGGGAAACTACACCTTC	CASSRPETAAGGNYTF
TRBV7-9	NA	TRBJ2-5	NA	TGTGCCAGCAGCCCCTACAGGGACCAAGAGACCCAGTACTTC	CASSPYRDQETQYF
TRBV10-3	once	TRBJ1-2	NA	TGTGCCATCAGTTCCGGGGTGTATGGCTACACCTTC	CAISSGVYGYTF
TRBV10-3	once	TRBJ1-2	NA	TGTGCCATCAGTGGACAGGTAATAAACTATGGCTACACCTTC	CAISGQVINYGYTF
TRBV28	NA	TRBJ2-7	NA	TGTGCCAGCAGCCCAGCCGCGGGCGAGCAGTACTTC	CASSPAAGEQYF
TRBV7-2	NA	TRBJ2-7	TRBD1	TGTGCCAGCAGCTTAGATGGGGACAGGGGTTACTACGAGCAGTACTTC	CASSLDGDRGYYEQYF
TRBV5-1	NA	TRBJ1-1	NA	TGCGCCAGCAGCTTAAGTGTCGGGAACGCTGAAGCTTTCTTT	CASSLSVGNAEAFF
TRBV18	NA	TRBJ1-1	TRBD1	TGTGCCAGCTCAGCGACAGGGGGCAGTATCACTGAAGCTTTCTTT	CASSATGGSITEAFF
TRBV19	NA	TRBJ1-1	TRBD1	TGTGCCAGTACTGCGACAGGGGCACACACTGAAGCTTTCTTT	CASTATGAHTEAFF
TRBV29-1	NA	TRBJ1-2	TRBD1	TGCAGCGTTGACAGGGGGTATGGCTACACCTTC	CSVDRGYGYTF
TRBV13	NA	TRBJ2-3	NA	TGTGCCAGCAGCTTACTGGCCGGAGGAGATACGCAGTATTTT	CASSLLAGGDTQYF
TRBV14	once	TRBJ1-1	NA	TGTGCCAGCAGCCAGGCAGGGAACACTGAAGCTTTCTTT	CASSQAGNTEAFF
TRBV5-4	NA	TRBJ2-5	TRBD1	TGTGCCAGCAGCTTCCCTAGACAGGGGGGGCAAGAGACCCAGTACTTC	CASSFPRQGGQETQYF
TRBV7-6	NA	TRBJ2-3	TRBD2	TGTGCCAGCAGCACCCCCGCGGGACTAGGTACAGATACGCAGTATTTT	CASSTPAGLGTDTQYF
TRBV6-7	once	TRBJ2-1	TRBD1	TGTGCCAGCAGTTACGGACAGGAGAGGGCCAATGAGCAGTTCTTC	CASSYGQERANEQFF
TRBV25-1	NA	TRBJ2-7	TRBD2	TGTGCCAGCAGTGAATTAGGGTTAGCGGGAGGCTACGAGCAGTACTTC	CASSELGLAGGYEQYF
TRBV18	NA	TRBJ1-4	TRBD1	TGTGCCAGCTCAGCAACAGGGGGCGGAGAAAAACTGTTTTTT	CASSATGGGEKLFF
TRBV30	once	TRBJ2-2	TRBD2	TGTGCCTGGACGCCCTTCGGGGGGGCAAGTGGGGAGCTGTTTTTT	CAWTPFGGASGELFF
TRBV7-2	NA	TRBJ2-1	NA	TGTGCCAGCAGCCTGGGCAGGGGCCCCTACAATGAGCAGTTCTTC	CASSLGRGPYNEQFF